The source of this TCR beta chain is a study of response to subunit inactivated influenza vaccine. Germline lookup yields CDR1 LGHNA and CDR2 YSLEER. This CDR3 has 15 amino acids. V lost 4 bases, J lost 0 bases, and 10 bases lay in between. In TCRdb, the RT-PCR reads were re-called with MiXCR into one record per CDR3 protein. This repertoire shows some 300,000 distinct CDR3 sequences, about 20% found once; its top ten account for 10%. In its sample, this clonotype was seen many times. Its antigen is not identified. Study findings and constraints: A suggestion made by the authors is that each seasonal influenza vaccination recruits few new T cells.

The receptor comes from a man aged 45-69 years who received an inactivated influenza vaccine. Sequencing was performed on PBMCs from blood, taken 21 months after vaccination. The chain recombines TRBV4-3 with TRBJ1-5; D gene unclear. The CDR3 spells CASSPEVYSNQPQHF. CDR3 coding DNA: TGCGCCAGCAGCCCCGAGGTTTATAGCAATCAGCCCCAGCATTTT.